A selection of T cell receptor beta chains follows, all from one sample in a study of T cells in Graves' hyperthyroidism and ophthalmopathy. TCRdb itself ran the multiplex PCR reads through MiXCR, one entry per CDR3 protein. The sample lists around 350,000 distinct CDR3 sequences, about 12% occurring once. Sequencing used blood. The receptors originated from a woman between 18 and 29 years old with Graves' hyperthyroidism. The CDR3 runs from the conserved cysteine through the conserved F or W. The D gene is left open where the match is weak. Clone size, where shown, is once, few, many, or a class for clones that have expanded.

TRBV6-1	TRBJ1-4	TRBD1	-	TGTGCCAGCAGTTATTTGGGACAGACTAATGAAAAACTGTTTTTT	CASSYLGQTNEKLFF
TRBV9	TRBJ2-7	-	many	TGTGCCAGCAGCGCGACCCCCGGTGCCGAGCAGTACTTC	CASSATPGAEQYF
TRBV12-3/TRBV12-4	TRBJ2-7	TRBD2	many	TGTGCCAGCAGCCCTAGGACTAGCGGGCTTCCCCTATACGAGCAGTACTTC	CASSPRTSGLPLYEQYF
TRBV20-1	TRBJ2-5	-	few	TGCAGTGCTAGAGAGAACTATCAAGAGACCCAGTACTTC	CSARENYQETQYF
TRBV6-1	TRBJ1-6	-	-	TGTGCCAGCACCGGGACTAAAGACGAGGCCCGCTATTCACCCCTCCACTTT	CASTGTKDEARYSPLHF
TRBV2	TRBJ1-5	TRBD1	many	TGTGCCAGCACCAGGGGGGAAGGGAATCAGCCCCAGCATTTT	CASTRGEGNQPQHF
TRBV6-5	TRBJ1-4	TRBD1	-	TGTGCCAGCAGTTACTCTGCGGGACAGGGGGAAAAACTGTTTTTT	CASSYSAGQGEKLFF
TRBV6-2/TRBV6-3	TRBJ2-3	TRBD1	few	TGTGCCAGCAGGATGACAGGGGTAATGGATACGCAGTATTTT	CASRMTGVMDTQYF
TRBV4-1	TRBJ1-3	-	few	TGCGCCAGCAGCCATCTGGAGGGGGGTGGAAACACCATATATTTT	CASSHLEGGGNTIYF
TRBV5-8	TRBJ1-1	-	many	TGTGCCAGCAGCCCGGAGAGGGACCGAGAAAGGACTAAAGCTTTCTTT	CASSPERDRERTKAFF
TRBV12-5	TRBJ2-1	-	-	TGTGCTAGTGGTTTTTTTTCCCCCCTCCGGTGGGAGCAGTTCTTC	CASGFFSPLRWEQFF
TRBV7-9	TRBJ2-5	-	many	TGTGCCAGCAGCTTAGCCGGAATCCAAGAGACCCAGTACTTC	CASSLAGIQETQYF
TRBV2	TRBJ2-7	-	many	TGTGCCAGCAGTGGGTCCTCAGCCGAGCAGTACTTC	CASSGSSAEQYF
TRBV18	TRBJ2-7	-	many	TGTGCCAGCTCACCTAGAAAGGGGGACTCCCACGAGCAGTACTTC	CASSPRKGDSHEQYF
TRBV6-5	TRBJ2-5	TRBD2	many	TGTGCCAGCAGTTACTCGGCGGGGGTACTGCAGACCCAGTACTTC	CASSYSAGVLQTQYF
TRBV11-1	TRBJ2-2	TRBD1	many	TGTGCCAGCAGGACGGGACAGGGCATCGCCGGGGAGCTGTTTTTT	CASRTGQGIAGELFF